This T cell receptor (beta chain) was recovered during a study of CD8+CD57+ T cells in acquired aplastic anemia. This clonotype was recorded at least ten times. Investigators profiled TCR beta VDJ and CDR3 from genomic DNA template. TCRdb itself ran the reads through MiXCR, one entry per CDR3 protein. The data show more than 150,000 distinct CDR3 sequences, 48% seen once. Looked up from germline, CDR1 is SGHRS and CDR2 is YFSETQ. The CDR3 has 16 residues. V lost 2 bases to trimming and J lost 6 bases; unmatched junction nucleotides: 11. The sequenced patients had an expansion of CD8+CD57+ cells seen by flow cytometry.

The sequence derives from a human donor with aplastic anemia. The sample comprised sorted CD4+, CD8+, or CD8+CD57+ T cells (not recorded which) from PBMCs. V and J are TRBV5-1 and TRBJ2-1; 7 nucleotides line up with TRBD2. Written as DNA, the CDR3 is TGCGCCAGCAGCTTAAGTTCCGGACTAGTGGGCAATGAGCAGTTCTTC. Translated, it gives CASSLSSGLVGNEQFF.